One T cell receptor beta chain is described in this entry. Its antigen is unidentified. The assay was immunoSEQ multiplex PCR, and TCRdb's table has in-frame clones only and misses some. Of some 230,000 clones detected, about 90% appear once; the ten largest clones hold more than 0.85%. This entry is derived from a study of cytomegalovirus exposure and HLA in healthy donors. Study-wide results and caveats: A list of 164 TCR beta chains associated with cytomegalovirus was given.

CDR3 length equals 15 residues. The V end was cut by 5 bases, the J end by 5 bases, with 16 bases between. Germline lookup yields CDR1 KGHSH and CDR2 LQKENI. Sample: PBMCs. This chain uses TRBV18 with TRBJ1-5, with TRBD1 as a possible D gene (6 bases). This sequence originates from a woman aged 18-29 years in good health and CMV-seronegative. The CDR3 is CASSSLDSGDQPQHF. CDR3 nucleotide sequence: TGTGCCAGCTCATCTTTGGACAGCGGCGATCAGCCCCAGCATTTT.